These T cell receptor beta chains were read from a single sample in a study of blood T cell repertoires in COVID-19. Only in-frame clones appear in the TCRdb table, and some are missing; sequencing was by immunoSEQ multiplex PCR. Here the sample spans 90,000 or so clones, 80% to 90% being singletons. Sequencing input: peripheral blood. These receptors were obtained from a man at least 80 years old with acute or convalescent COVID-19. Both conserved end residues are part of each CDR3. D genes are given only for firm matches. Clone size is stated in some rows and not others, as once, few, many or a class when expanded.

D: -; J: TRBJ1-3; size: -; V: TRBV4-1; DNA: TGCGCCAGCAGCCAAGACTCTCGGAACACCATATATTTT; CDR3: CASSQDSRNTIYF
D: TRBD1; J: TRBJ1-3; size: few; V: TRBV7-2; DNA: TGTGCCAGCAGCCAAGGGACAGCCTCTGGAAACACCATATATTTT; CDR3: CASSQGTASGNTIYF
D: -; J: TRBJ1-1; size: -; V: TRBV19; DNA: TGTGCCAGTACCGTCCAGGGGATGAACACTGAAGCTTTCTTT; CDR3: CASTVQGMNTEAFF
D: TRBD1; J: TRBJ2-3; size: -; V: TRBV3-1/TRBV3-2; DNA: TGTGCCAGCAGCCGCACAGGGGAAGATACGCAGTATTTT; CDR3: CASSRTGEDTQYF
D: -; J: TRBJ1-1; size: -; V: TRBV27; DNA: TGTGCCAGCAGTGTGTCAGTGAACACTGAAGCTTTCTTT; CDR3: CASSVSVNTEAFF
D: -; J: TRBJ2-2; size: -; V: TRBV5-1; DNA: TGCGCCAGCAGCTTGGCCGGGGGCACCGGGGAGCTGTTTTTT; CDR3: CASSLAGGTGELFF
D: -; J: TRBJ2-2; size: -; V: TRBV6-6; DNA: TGTGCCAGCAGGGCATTCACCGGGGAGCTGTTTTTT; CDR3: CASRAFTGELFF
D: -; J: TRBJ1-2; size: large; V: TRBV30; DNA: TGTGCCTGGACAGGGTTGGTCTATGGCTACACCTTC; CDR3: CAWTGLVYGYTF
D: -; J: TRBJ2-2; size: -; V: TRBV4-3; DNA: TGCGCCAGCAGCCAAGCCCTGGGCCCCGGGGAGCTGTTTTTT; CDR3: CASSQALGPGELFF
D: -; J: TRBJ2-2; size: -; V: TRBV11-1; DNA: TGTGCCAGCAGCCCCAGCGGGTCAGCGAACACCGGGGAGCTGTTTTTT; CDR3: CASSPSGSANTGELFF
D: TRBD1; J: TRBJ1-2; size: -; V: TRBV7-2; DNA: TGTGCCAGCAGCCCAGGGACGACAGGGTGGTATGGCTACACCTTC; CDR3: CASSPGTTGWYGYTF
D: -; J: TRBJ2-2; size: -; V: TRBV19; DNA: TGTGCCAGTAGTATAGATCAGGGAGGGGAGCTGTTTTTT; CDR3: CASSIDQGGELFF
D: TRBD1; J: TRBJ1-1; size: -; V: TRBV28; DNA: TGTGCCAGCAGATTTGGGACAGGGGACACTGAAGCTTTCTTT; CDR3: CASRFGTGDTEAFF
D: -; J: TRBJ1-1; size: -; V: TRBV6-4; DNA: TGTGCCAGCAGTGTAACCCGTGAGGGTTCTGAAGCTTTCTTT; CDR3: CASSVTREGSEAFF
D: TRBD1; J: TRBJ1-1; size: -; V: TRBV5-1; DNA: TGCGCCAGCAGCTTGGCGGACAGGGGGCGCCCTGAAGCTTTCTTT; CDR3: CASSLADRGRPEAFF
D: -; J: TRBJ2-1; size: -; V: TRBV4-3; DNA: TGCGCCAGCAGCCAAGATGGGAGCTCCTACAATGAGCAGTTCTTC; CDR3: CASSQDGSSYNEQFF
D: -; J: TRBJ2-3; size: -; V: TRBV14; DNA: TGTGCCAGCAGCCAAGGGTCCCCTAGTCGAGATACGCAGTATTTT; CDR3: CASSQGSPSRDTQYF
D: -; J: TRBJ1-1; size: -; V: TRBV19; DNA: TGTGCCAGTAGTCCGGGGGTGAACACTGAAGCTTTCTTT; CDR3: CASSPGVNTEAFF
D: TRBD1; J: TRBJ1-1; size: -; V: TRBV7-9; DNA: TGTGCCAGCAGCCCTAGGTATACAGGGGGAGGCACTGAAGCTTTCTTT; CDR3: CASSPRYTGGGTEAFF
D: -; J: TRBJ2-2; size: -; V: TRBV7-3; DNA: TGTGCCAGCAGCTTCGGGGGAGCCACCGGGGAGCTGTTTTTT; CDR3: CASSFGGATGELFF
D: -; J: TRBJ1-2; size: -; V: TRBV3-1/TRBV3-2; DNA: TGTGCCAGCAGCAACTACCAAGAAAACTATGGCTACACCTTC; CDR3: CASSNYQENYGYTF
D: TRBD2; J: TRBJ2-2; size: -; V: TRBV5-1; DNA: TGCGCCAGCAGTCTAGCGGGGGGGAACACCGGGGAGCTGTTTTTT; CDR3: CASSLAGGNTGELFF
D: -; J: TRBJ1-2; size: -; V: TRBV19; DNA: TGTGCCAGTAGTATACAGGGCGTTCCCTATGGCTACACCTTC; CDR3: CASSIQGVPYGYTF
D: -; J: TRBJ1-6; size: -; V: TRBV18; DNA: TGTGCCAGCTCACCAGGGAATCGGGGTGCATCACCCCTCCACTTT; CDR3: CASSPGNRGASPLHF
D: TRBD2; J: TRBJ2-7; size: -; V: TRBV18; DNA: TGTGCCAGCTCACCAGGTGGACTAGGGGTAAGCGAGCAGTACTTC; CDR3: CASSPGGLGVSEQYF
D: -; J: TRBJ2-7; size: once; V: TRBV10-3; DNA: TGTGCCATCAGTGAGTTTACAGGGTCCCCATCCTACGAGCAGTACTTC; CDR3: CAISEFTGSPSYEQYF
D: -; J: TRBJ1-3; size: -; V: TRBV5-5; DNA: TGTGCCAGCAGCTTAGAGACGGGCTCTGGAAACACCATATATTTT; CDR3: CASSLETGSGNTIYF
D: -; J: TRBJ1-6; size: -; V: TRBV5-1; DNA: TGCGCCAGCTCTACTGACAAGGGGAATTCACCCCTCCACTTT; CDR3: CASSTDKGNSPLHF
D: TRBD1; J: TRBJ2-7; size: -; V: TRBV6-1; DNA: TGTGCCAGCAGTGACACAGGGGCCTCCTACGAGCAGTACTTC; CDR3: CASSDTGASYEQYF
D: -; J: TRBJ1-3; size: -; V: TRBV6-5; DNA: TGTGCCAGCAGGGACATTAGCTCTGGAAACACCATATATTTT; CDR3: CASRDISSGNTIYF
D: -; J: TRBJ1-1; size: once; V: TRBV19; DNA: TGTGCCAGTACTAGGGGGGGGTACGAGATGGACACTGAAGCTTTCTTT; CDR3: CASTRGGYEMDTEAFF
D: -; J: TRBJ1-5; size: -; V: TRBV6-5; DNA: TGTGCCAGCAGTTACTCTCCCAGGGACAATCAGCCCCAGCATTTT; CDR3: CASSYSPRDNQPQHF
D: TRBD2; J: TRBJ2-7; size: few; V: TRBV27; DNA: TGTGCCAGCAGTTTAGAACCTAGCGGAAGTTTCTACGAGCAGTACTTC; CDR3: CASSLEPSGSFYEQYF
D: -; J: TRBJ1-5; size: -; V: TRBV19; DNA: TGTGCCAGTAGTATTCAGGGCGACAATCAGCCCCAGCATTTT; CDR3: CASSIQGDNQPQHF
D: -; J: TRBJ2-3; size: -; V: TRBV11-3; DNA: TGTGCCAGCAGCTTAGTTTCCAGCGCAGATACGCAGTATTTT; CDR3: CASSLVSSADTQYF
D: TRBD2; J: TRBJ2-3; size: -; V: TRBV19; DNA: TGTGCCAGTAGTATAGGGACTAGCGGGCCCACAGATACGCAGTATTTT; CDR3: CASSIGTSGPTDTQYF
D: TRBD2; J: TRBJ2-5; size: -; V: TRBV7-3; DNA: TGTGCCAGCAGCTTAGGAAGCGGGAGAGGGGAGACCCAGTACTTC; CDR3: CASSLGSGRGETQYF
D: TRBD1; J: TRBJ1-3; size: -; V: TRBV3-1/TRBV3-2; DNA: TGTGCCAGCAGCCAAGAATCACAGGGGCGCTCTGGAAACACCATATATTTT; CDR3: CASSQESQGRSGNTIYF
D: TRBD1; J: TRBJ1-5; size: -; V: TRBV6-5; DNA: TGTGCCAGCAGCACCGGGACAGGGGGGAATCAGCCCCAGCATTTT; CDR3: CASSTGTGGNQPQHF
D: -; J: TRBJ1-1; size: -; V: TRBV12-5; DNA: TGTGCTAGTGGTCCTCCTAGAGGGAGGGGGGGCACTGAAGCTTTCTTT; CDR3: CASGPPRGRGGTEAFF
D: -; J: TRBJ1-5; size: -; V: TRBV28; DNA: TGTGCCAGCAAACTCGGAGGAAAGCCCCAGCATTTT; CDR3: CASKLGGKPQHF
D: TRBD2; J: TRBJ2-1; size: -; V: TRBV24-1; DNA: TGTGCCACCAGTGACGGGGGGGCGCGTGAGCAGTTCTTC; CDR3: CATSDGGAREQFF
D: TRBD1; J: TRBJ2-7; size: -; V: TRBV5-6; DNA: TGTGCCAGCAGCTTAGGGACAGGGATTTACGAGCAGTACTTC; CDR3: CASSLGTGIYEQYF
D: TRBD1; J: TRBJ1-2; size: -; V: TRBV27; DNA: TGTGCCAGCGGGTGGACAGGGGGCTACACCTTC; CDR3: CASGWTGGYTF
D: -; J: TRBJ2-7; size: -; V: TRBV6-5; DNA: TGTGCCAGCAGTTACTCAAAGGGGCAGGTCGCCTACGAGCAGTACTTC; CDR3: CASSYSKGQVAYEQYF
D: -; J: TRBJ2-5; size: -; V: TRBV18; DNA: TGTGCCAGCTCACCCCAACACCCTCAAGAGACCCAGTACTTC; CDR3: CASSPQHPQETQYF
D: -; J: TRBJ2-7; size: -; V: TRBV7-2; DNA: TGTGCCAGCAGCTTATTGAGAGGCTCCGAGCAGTACTTC; CDR3: CASSLLRGSEQYF
D: TRBD1; J: TRBJ1-1; size: -; V: TRBV5-1; DNA: TGCGCCAGCAGCCTCCGACAGGGACCTGAAGCTTTCTTT; CDR3: CASSLRQGPEAFF
D: -; J: TRBJ2-1; size: once; V: TRBV5-1; DNA: TGCGCCAGCAGCTTCACTATAGCGTCTAAGGATGAGCAGTTCTTC; CDR3: CASSFTIASKDEQFF